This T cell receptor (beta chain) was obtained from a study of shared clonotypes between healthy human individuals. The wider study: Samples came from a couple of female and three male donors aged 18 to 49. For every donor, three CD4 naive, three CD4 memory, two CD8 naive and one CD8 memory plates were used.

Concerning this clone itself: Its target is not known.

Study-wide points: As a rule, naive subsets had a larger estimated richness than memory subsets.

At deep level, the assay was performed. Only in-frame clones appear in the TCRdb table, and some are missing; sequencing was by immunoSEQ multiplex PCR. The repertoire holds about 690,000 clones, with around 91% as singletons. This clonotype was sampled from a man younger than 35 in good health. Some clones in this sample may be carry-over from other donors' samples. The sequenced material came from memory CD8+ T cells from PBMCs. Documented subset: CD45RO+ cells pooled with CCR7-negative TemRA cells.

CDR3 in DNA: TGTGCCAGCAGCGTCGCGGTCGGTGCTACGCAGTATTTT. Translation: CASSVAVGATQYF. The J gene is TRBJ2-3, the V gene TRBV28; no clear D gene. Germline CDR1 reads MDHEN; CDR2 reads SYDVKM. V was clipped by 6 bases and J by 8 bases, with 15 bases between them. This CDR3 is built from 13 residues.